The 22 T cell receptor beta chains reported below all come from one sample, sequenced in a study of persistence of HIV-infected CD4 T cells. The immunoSEQ assay was version 4, run in survey mode. TCRdb's table, derived via immunoSEQ multiplex PCR, lists solely in-frame clones and lacks some. The data hold about 36,000 clones, with more than 75% observed a single time. Cells were stimulated with overlapping HIV-1 Gag 15-mer peptides. Memory cells lacking CD40L and CD69 with high CD45RO were sorted. No cognate antigen is known for these TCRs. Sequenced here: cultured CD4+ T cells from PBMCs, sampled from a patient who received antiretroviral therapy. The receptors derive from an adult with HIV. The donor label of this sample is uncertain.

The V gene is TRBV10-1, the J gene TRBJ2-2; D not resolved. CDR3 length: 14 residues. Between the trimmed V and J ends, which lost 4 bases and 1 base, there was a span of 7 bases. Germline values: CDR1 WNHNN, CDR2 SYGVQD (reference sequence). CDR3 residues: CASSVGGNTGELFF. CDR3 coding DNA: TGCGCCAGCAGTGTCGGCGGGAACACCGGGGAGCTGTTTTTT.

V usage is TRBV5-1 and J usage is TRBJ1-5, with a tentative D call TRBD1 (5 bases). The germline gives CDR1 SGHRS, CDR2 YFSETQ. Trimming removed 0 bases at V and 3 bases at J, with 13 bases between. The CDR3 sequence is 16 residues long. As DNA, the CDR3 is TGCGCCAGCAGCTTGGAAGCTTGGGACCACAATCAGCCCCAGCATTTT. This codes for CASSLEAWDHNQPQHF.

The gene calls are TRBV19 and TRBJ1-2, with TRBD1 matching 9 bases. After removal of 3 bases from V and 4 bases from J, the junction contained 6 bases not matched to a gene. The CDR3 sequence is 15 residues long. Germline-derived CDR1 and CDR2 are LNHDA and SQIVND (reference sequence). The CDR3: CASSMMGQGSYGYTF. The CDR3 DNA reads TGTGCCAGTAGTATGATGGGACAGGGATCCTATGGCTACACCTTC.

The V and J genes are TRBV3-1 (or the pseudogene TRBV3-2) and TRBJ2-3; no clear D gene. CDR3 size: 16 residues. Germline V CDR1 and CDR2: LGHDT, YNNKEL (reference sequence). V lost 0 bases and J 1 base, leaving 11 bases between the germline ends. CDR3 bases: TGTGCCAGCAGCCAAGATCTCCAGGTCGGCACAGATACGCAGTATTTT. Translating it yields CASSQDLQVGTDTQYF.

This clone was seen once. Here the CDR3 DNA reads TGTGCCAGCAGCTTGGGGCGGGGGGGCCTAGATACGCAGTATTTT. This encodes CASSLGRGGLDTQYF. The rearrangement links TRBV7-7 to TRBJ2-3; 9 bases line up with TRBD2. The CDR3 has 15 amino acids. The V gene end was trimmed by 3 bases and the J gene end by 5 bases; junction bases not matched to a gene: 6. The germline gives CDR1 SSHAT, CDR2 FNYEAQ (reference sequence).

This clone has a handful of counts. The rearrangement uses TRBV12-3 or TRBV12-4 and TRBJ1-5; D is unclear. V lost 2 bases and J lost 4, with 6 bases in between. The CDR3 runs to 13 residues. This CDR3 reads CASSLTGNQPQHF. The CDR3 DNA reads TGTGCCAGCAGTTTAACGGGTAATCAGCCCCAGCATTTT.

The CDR3 sequence: CASGTYEQYF. Written as DNA, the CDR3 is TGTGCCAGTGGAACTTACGAGCAGTACTTC. This chain joins TRBV19 and TRBJ2-7; D uncertain. Trimming removed 8 bases at V and 4 bases at J, with 6 bases between. CDR3 length: 10 residues. The germline V gene has CDR1 LNHDA and CDR2 SQIVND (reference sequence).

This chain links TRBV2 with TRBJ2-4, with D perhaps TRBD2 (6 bases). V dropped 6 bases and J dropped 0 bases, with 9 bases sitting between them. This CDR3 is built from 14 residues. Germline V CDR1 and CDR2: SNHLY, FYNNEI. This CDR3 is CASRGTVAKNIQYF. CDR3 coding DNA: TGTGCCAGCAGGGGGACTGTAGCCAAAAACATTCAGTACTTC.

This chain uses TRBV2 with TRBJ1-2; the match to TRBD1 covers 7 bases. This CDR3 contains 14 residues. Trimming removed 7 bases from V and 4 bases from J; junction bases left unmatched: 9. Looked up from germline, CDR1 is SNHLY and CDR2 is FYNNEI. The CDR3 region has the DNA TGTGCCAGCACCGAGGGCAGGGGGTTCTATGGCTACACCTTC. It encodes CASTEGRGFYGYTF.

The chain couples TRBV10-2 to TRBJ2-7; D perhaps matches TRBD1 (6 bases). CDR1 is WSHSY, CDR2 SAAADI, per germline. Trimming left V 4 bases short and J 3 bases short, with 19 bases between. The CDR3 spans 16 residues. The CDR3 spells CASSAADRTGNYEQYF. Written as DNA, the CDR3 is TGCGCCAGCAGTGCTGCGGACAGAACAGGAAACTACGAGCAGTACTTC.

V usage is TRBV11-1 and J usage is TRBJ2-7; possible D gene TRBD2, 6 bases. CDR1 SGHAT and CDR2 FQDESV come from the germline V gene (reference sequence). The CDR3 has 13 residues. Trimming shortened V by 3 bases and J by 3 bases, and 9 bases separated the two germline ends. CDR3 residues: CASSFTSNYEQYF. In nucleotides, the CDR3 is TGTGCCAGCAGCTTCACTAGCAACTACGAGCAGTACTTC. The full variable domain, in which reference TRBV11-1 and TRBJ2-7 provide the parts outside the CDR3, is EAEVAQSPRYKITEKSQAVAFWCDPISGHATLYWYRQILGQGPELLVQFQDESVVDDSQLPKDRFSAERLKGVDSTLKIQPAELGDSAMYLCASSFTSNYEQYFGPGTRLTVT.

The V call is TRBV14, the J call TRBJ1-4, with D perhaps TRBD1 (5 bases). The V and J ends lost 0 bases and 7 bases respectively, with 18 bases between them. Germline lookup yields CDR1 SGHDN and CDR2 FVKESK. The CDR3 covers 17 residues. The CDR3 region is CASSQDVGSTGREKLFF. The CDR3 bases are TGTGCCAGCAGCCAAGATGTGGGCTCAACGGGGCGTGAAAAACTGTTTTTT. Filled out from reference TRBV14 and TRBJ1-4, the complete variable domain reads EAGVTQFPSHSVIEKGQTVTLRCDPISGHDNLYWYRRVMGKEIKFLLHFVKESKQDESGMPNNRFLAERTGGTYSTLKVQPAELEDSGVYFCASSQDVGSTGREKLFFGSGTQLSVL.

The chain has TRBV6-5 and TRBJ1-2; D uncertain. The V end lost 10 bases, the J end lost 3 bases, and 6 bases lay between the germline ends. This CDR3 is built from 10 residues. Per germline, CDR1 MNHEY and CDR2 SVGAGI. Written as DNA, the CDR3 is TGTGCCACATTTTACTATGGCTACACCTTC. Translation: CATFYYGYTF.

This CDR3 reads CAISELAELGYTF. The CDR3 nucleotides are TGTGCCATCAGTGAGTTGGCGGAACTAGGCTACACCTTC. The V gene is TRBV10-3, the J gene TRBJ1-2; D unresolved. This CDR3 spans 13 amino acids. Per the germline V gene, CDR1 is ENHRY and CDR2 is SYGVKD. V was cut by 1 base and J by 8 bases, with 11 bases left in between.

CDR3 region: CASSEGFINQPQHF. In nucleotides, the CDR3 is TGCGCCAGCAGTGAAGGGTTCATCAATCAGCCCCAGCATTTT. This sequence joins TRBV10-2 and TRBJ1-5, with D uncertain. V was cut by 3 bases and J by 3 bases, with 9 bases left in between. The CDR3 has 14 residues. Germline CDR1 and CDR2: WSHSY and SAAADI.

This chain connects TRBV2 to TRBJ1-6; TRBD1 matches at 8 bases. This CDR3 is 16 amino acids long. Germline assignment: CDR1 SNHLY and CDR2 FYNNEI. Trimming cost V 6 bases and J 5 bases; bases outside gene matches: 9. The CDR3 protein is CASRTEGRGHNSPLHF. The CDR3 DNA reads TGTGCCAGCAGGACAGAGGGCAGGGGGCATAATTCACCCCTCCACTTT.

The V and J genes are TRBV19 and TRBJ1-4, with D hard to call. Trimming shortened V by 3 bases and J by 5 bases, and 16 bases separated the two germline ends. CDR1 is LNHDA and CDR2 is SQIVND in the germline V gene (reference sequence). CDR3 length: 16 residues. The CDR3 region has the DNA TGTGCCAGTAGTATTGGAGGAGCCGTCTCCAATGAAAAACTGTTTTTT. This codes for CASSIGGAVSNEKLFF. Full variable domain (remainder filled in from reference TRBV19 and TRBJ1-4): DGGITQSPKYLFRKEGQNVTLSCEQNLNHDAMYWYRQDPGQGLRLIYYSQIVNDFQKGDIAEGYSVSREKKESFPLTVTSAQKNPTAFYLCASSIGGAVSNEKLFFGSGTQLSVL.

The CDR3 sequence is CASSQDLGRLPTGELFF. Written as DNA, the CDR3 is TGTGCCAGCAGCCAAGATCTAGGACGACTCCCCACCGGGGAGCTGTTTTTT. The chain recombines TRBV3-1 (or the pseudogene TRBV3-2) with TRBJ2-2; D uncertain. CDR1 is LGHDT and CDR2 is YNNKEL in the germline V gene (reference sequence). Trimming took off 0 bases at V and 4 bases at J, with 15 bases between the two ends. The CDR3 length is 17 residues.

The chain joins TRBV10-1 to TRBJ2-5; D might be TRBD1 (5 bases). Trimming shortened V by 4 bases and J by 2 bases, and 8 bases separated the two germline ends. The CDR3 runs to 13 residues. Germline V gives CDR1 WNHNN, CDR2 SYGVQD (reference sequence). The CDR3 sequence: CASSGQRQETQYF. The CDR3 DNA reads as TGCGCCAGCAGTGGACAGAGACAAGAGACCCAGTACTTC.

The chain combines TRBV19 with TRBJ1-3, with D hard to call. The CDR3 sequence is 12 residues long. V was pared by 6 bases and J by 1 base, with 4 bases between. CDR1 and CDR2 from the germline V gene are LNHDA and SQIVND (reference sequence). In nucleotides, the CDR3 is TGTGCCAGTAGAGGTTCTGGAAACACCATATATTTT. This gives the protein CASRGSGNTIYF.

V gene TRBV5-5 combines with J gene TRBJ1-4; 8 bases align to TRBD1. Germline CDR1 reads SGHKS; CDR2 reads YYEKEE (reference sequence). V lost 4 bases, J lost 0 bases, and 8 bases stayed unmatched. This CDR3 is built from 17 residues. In DNA form, the CDR3 reads TGTGCCAGCAGCCCCCGACAGGGGTGGGCAACTAATGAAAAACTGTTTTTT. Protein sequence: CASSPRQGWATNEKLFF.

The chain recombines TRBV28 with TRBJ2-3; D is perhaps TRBD2 (7 bases). Per the germline V gene, CDR1 is MDHEN and CDR2 is SYDVKM. Between the trimmed V and J ends, which lost 1 base and 3 bases, there was a span of 17 bases. This CDR3 contains 17 residues. The DNA of the CDR3 is TGTGCCAGCAGTTTATTGCATAGGCGGGGGCCGACAGATACGCAGTATTTT. Translated: CASSLLHRRGPTDTQYF. Looking up the rest from reference TRBV28 and TRBJ2-3 gives the full variable domain: DVKVTQSSRYLVKRTGEKVFLECVQDMDHENMFWYRQDPGLGLRLIYFSYDVKMKEKGDIPEGYSVSREKKERFSLILESASTNQTSMYLCASSLLHRRGPTDTQYFGPGTRLTVL.